This T cell receptor (beta chain) stems from a study of beta chain features in type 1 diabetes. Study-wide results and caveats: Moderate but significant shortening of TCRB CDR3s was recorded in all four CD4+ subsets from Type 1 diabetes patients. Fewer junction insertions and more nucleotide deletions appeared in type 1 diabetes patients.

Of the isolated RNA, all was reverse transcribed, and so the sequenced material was expressed TCRB transcripts. Profiled with immunoSEQ multiplex PCR; TCRdb holds only in-frame clones, not every one. This sample has 230,000 or so clones; 16% occur once, and the top ten carry approximately 0.086%. There are a few counts of this clone. The antigen is not known. Germline CDR1 SGHTA, CDR2 FQGNSA. This CDR3 is 14 amino acids long. Trimming removed 5 bases from V and 4 bases from J, with 15 bases in between. This clonotype was obtained from a man between 25 and 39 years old with type 1 diabetes. The sequenced material came from naive CD4+ T cells from blood. The chain employs TRBV7-2 and TRBJ2-7; perhaps D is TRBD1 or TRBD2 (5 bases each). CDR3 sequence reads: CASSHSPGAYEQYF. CDR3 bases: TGTGCCAGCAGCCATAGCCCCGGGGCGTACGAGCAGTACTTC.